This T cell receptor (beta chain) was profiled in a study of OX40 agonist ivuxolimab in advanced cancers. Turning to the study itself: Mean age approximately 66 years, range roughly 20 to 85; about 85% male. Three patients got partial responses; one had hepatocellular carcinoma and two had cutaneous melanoma. The study, taken as a whole, reports: In the 0.1 to 3.0 mg/kg range, CD4+ and CD8+ blood T cells had expanded clonally by week 6. In CD8+ T cells, expanded clones were on average more numerous than in CD4+.

This clone was observed a single time. Its specificity is unknown. TCRdb's copy holds only in-frame clones and misses some; the assay was immunoSEQ multiplex PCR. Here the sample spans 73,000 or so clones, approximately 86% being singletons. The V gene lost 4 bases and the J gene lost 6 bases, with 13 bases spanning the gap. Germline CDR1 is SQVTM and CDR2 is ANQGSEA. The CDR3 runs 13 residues. The clonotype was recovered from an adult with an advanced solid tumor such as melanoma, head and neck, liver or kidney cancer. This rearrangement joins TRBV29-1 to TRBJ2-1; maybe TRBD2 (6 bases). The sequenced sample was CD4+ or CD8+ T cells sorted from blood, obtained in a trial of the OX40 agonist ivuxolimab. The CDR3 DNA is TGCAGCGTTGTGGCGGGGACGGTCAATGAGCAGTTCTTC. The encoded protein is CSVVAGTVNEQFF.